These 30 T cell receptor beta chains came from one sample sequenced in a study of shared clonotypes between healthy human individuals. Sequencing used immunoSEQ multiplex PCR; TCRdb keeps in-frame clones, though not all of them. The sample includes hundreds of thousands of clones, about 76% of them seen just once. Source material: PBMCs. The receptors derive from a woman in her forties in good health. Some clones in this sample may be carry-over from other donors' samples.

This clone has a single count. The CDR3 region has the DNA TGTGCCAGCACCCAAGTGGGACAGGGGCCCTACGAGCAGTACTTC. Its protein is CASTQVGQGPYEQYF. The V call is TRBV21-1, the J call TRBJ2-7; TRBD1, the D gene given by the table, was not confirmed from the DNA. TRBV21-1 is designated a pseudogene. The CDR3 has 15 amino acids.

This chain joins TRBV20-1 and TRBJ2-1; D not resolved. CDR1 and CDR2 (germline): DFQATT, SNEGSKA (reference sequence). This CDR3 is built from 11 residues. The CDR3 DNA sequence: TGCATGCCCCGGAATAACAATGAGCAGTTCTTC. Its translation: CMPRNNNEQFF.

This chain joins TRBV27 and TRBJ1-1; 8 bases are shared with TRBD1. Losses at the gene ends were 5 bases for V and 5 bases for J; bases not matched to a gene: 7. CDR3 length: 14 amino acids. Germline V gene sequence: CDR1 MNHEY, CDR2 SMNVEV (reference sequence). The CDR3 sequence: CASSLQGGLTEAFF. CDR3 nucleotide sequence: TGTGCCAGCAGTCTACAGGGGGGGTTGACTGAAGCTTTCTTT.

This sequence joins TRBV2 and TRBJ1-2; 7 bases are a match to TRBD1. V lost 2 bases to trimming and J lost 8 bases; unmatched junction nucleotides: 8. The CDR3 consists of 14 residues. Germline CDR1 reads SNHLY; CDR2 reads FYNNEI. The CDR3 reads CASSEYETGNGYTF. For the CDR3, the DNA is TGTGCCAGCAGTGAATATGAGACAGGGAACGGCTACACCTTC. The variable domain in full, with the rest retrieved from reference TRBV2 and TRBJ1-2, is EPEVTQTPSHQVTQMGQEVILRCVPISNHLYFYWYRQILGQKVEFLVSFYNNEISEKSEIFDDQFSVERPDGSNFTLKIRSTKLEDSAMYFCASSEYETGNGYTFGSGTRLTVV.

This clone was observed once. This chain connects TRBV7-8 to TRBJ2-1; 9 nucleotides line up with TRBD2. The CDR3 runs 15 residues. The germline CDR1 and CDR2 sequences are SGHVS and FQNEAQ. V shed 3 bases and J 3 bases; nucleotides not matched to a gene: 3. The CDR3 region has the DNA TGTGCCAGCAGCTTCAGCGGGGGGAGCTACAATGAGCAGTTCTTC. This codes for CASSFSGGSYNEQFF.

This clone was seen a single time. The gene calls are TRBV7-7 and TRBJ2-3, with TRBD2 matching over 10 bases. The CDR3 totals 15 residues. Trimming took 5 bases from V and 2 from J; bases not matched to a gene: 4. The germline V gene has CDR1 SSHAT and CDR2 FNYEAQ (reference sequence). The CDR3, as DNA: TGTGCCAGCAGCCAAGGACTAGCGGACACAGATACGCAGTATTTT. It specifies CASSQGLADTDTQYF.

This clone appeared a single time. V is TRBV29-1 and J is TRBJ1-2; 10 bases line up with TRBD1. CDR1 is SQVTM, CDR2 ANQGSEA, per germline. The CDR3 is made up of 13 amino acids. Germline trimming cut 6 bases from V and 4 bases from J; bases unmatched to any gene: 5. The CDR3 here is CSVGDRGSYGYTF. DNA of the CDR3: TGCAGCGTGGGGGACAGGGGATCCTATGGCTACACCTTC.

V and J are TRBV5-1 and TRBJ2-7; TRBD1 might be the D (6 bases). CDR1 SGHRS and CDR2 YFSETQ come from the germline V gene. Trimming pared 0 bases from V and 0 bases from J, leaving 10 bases between. The length of the CDR3 is 15 residues. Here the CDR3 DNA reads TGCGCCAGCAGCTTGGAACCACAGGGCTCCTACGAGCAGTACTTC. Protein product: CASSLEPQGSYEQYF.

The gene calls are TRBV6-5 and TRBJ2-7; D is unclear. Germline V lookup: CDR1 MNHEY, CDR2 SVGAGI. This CDR3 comprises 13 residues. V lost 3 bases, J lost 3 bases, and 9 bases lay in between. The CDR3 reads CASSYFPNYEQYF. CDR3 DNA: TGTGCCAGCAGTTATTTCCCGAACTACGAGCAGTACTTC.

V usage is TRBV5-1 and J usage is TRBJ2-5; D might be TRBD1 (6 bases). The germline V gene encodes CDR1 SGHRS and CDR2 YFSETQ. The length of the CDR3 is 16 residues. The V end was cut by 1 base, the J end by 0 bases, with 13 bases between. The CDR3 region has the DNA TGCGCCAGCAGCTTGAGACAGGTTGCGTACCAAGAGACCCAGTACTTC. Protein product: CASSLRQVAYQETQYF.

This chain links TRBV7-3 with TRBJ2-3, with 7 bases that match TRBD2. V was pared by 5 bases and J by 11 bases, with 10 bases of the junction left unmatched. Germline V gene data show CDR1 as SGHTA and CDR2 as FQGTGA. The CDR3 is 13 amino acids. The CDR3 loop reads CASSLSGEGMQYF. The CDR3 DNA sequence: TGTGCCAGCAGCCTAAGTGGGGAGGGGATGCAGTATTTT.

The rearrangement joins TRBV6-5 to TRBJ2-2; no firm D call. The germline V gene encodes CDR1 MNHEY and CDR2 SVGAGI. This CDR3 spans 15 amino acids. The germline V and J ends were trimmed by 2 bases and 3 bases, with 10 bases remaining between them. The CDR3 DNA is TGTGCCAGCAGTTACCAGCACAAAGACACCGGGGAGCTGTTTTTT. Protein: CASSYQHKDTGELFF.

The J gene is TRBJ2-1, the V gene TRBV2; D not certain. With 7 bases removed from V and 9 bases from J, the gap between germline ends came to 13 bases. Germline V gene sequence: CDR1 SNHLY, CDR2 FYNNEI. This CDR3 has 12 amino acids. Written as DNA, the CDR3 is TGTGCCAGCAATGGGAATAGCCCTGAGCAGTTCTTC. Translating it yields CASNGNSPEQFF.

A single count supports this clone. V and J are TRBV19 and TRBJ2-5, with a weak D call TRBD1 (5 bases). CDR1 LNHDA and CDR2 SQIVND come from the germline V gene (reference sequence). V lost 6 bases, J lost 1 base, and 12 bases lay in between. CDR3 length: 14 residues. In nucleotides, the CDR3 is TGTGCCAGTAGAGGGGCAGGGATCCAAGAGACCCAGTACTTC. This translates into CASRGAGIQETQYF.

As for this clone: One base away lies a much larger clone, so this may be a sequencing read error. V usage is TRBV28 and J usage is TRBJ1-5; maybe TRBD1 (5 bases). The germline V gene encodes CDR1 MDHEN and CDR2 SYDVKM. The CDR3 sequence is 16 residues long. In nucleotides, the CDR3 is TGTGCCAGCTACGGGGCCGGGAGGCAGCACAATCAGCCCCAGCTTTTT. This encodes CASYGAGRQHNQPQLF.

This clone was recorded once. J is TRBJ2-7 and V is TRBV6-1, with D maybe TRBD2 (6 bases). V was trimmed by 9 bases and J by 4 bases, leaving 19 bases between them. CDR1 MNHNS and CDR2 SASEGT come from the germline V gene. CDR3 size: 14 residues. CDR3: CASYSGEVPYEQYF. The CDR3 DNA is TGTGCCAGTTACTCCGGGGAGGTCCCTTACGAGCAGTACTTC.

The chain recombines TRBV9 with TRBJ2-7, with 7 nucleotides matching TRBD1. V dropped 4 bases and J dropped 4; count of bases not matched to a gene: 11. Germline assignment: CDR1 SGDLS and CDR2 YYNGEE. The CDR3 contains 15 residues. The CDR3 DNA reads as TGTGCCAGCAGCCCCGCCGGGACAGAATGGTACGAGCAGTACTTC. Translation gives CASSPAGTEWYEQYF.

This clone was found once. The chain has TRBV11-2 and TRBJ2-1; D may be TRBD1 (6 bases). Trimming left V 4 bases short and J 2 bases short, with 12 bases between. Germline CDR1 and CDR2: SGHAT and FQNNGV. CDR3 length: 15 residues. CDR3 sequence (DNA): TGTGCCAGCAGCTCCCGGGCAGGGGCCTACAATGAGCAGTTCTTC. It is translated as CASSSRAGAYNEQFF.

The rearrangement links TRBV5-1 to TRBJ1-1, with 9 bases that match TRBD1. Germline V gives CDR1 SGHRS, CDR2 YFSETQ. The length of the CDR3 is 12 residues. V dropped 2 bases and J dropped 10; count of bases not matched to a gene: 3. The CDR3 DNA follows: TGCGCCAGCAGCTTACAGGGGGCGGGAGCTTTCTTT. It specifies CASSLQGAGAFF. Full variable domain (remainder filled in from reference TRBV5-1 and TRBJ1-1): KAGVTQTPRYLIKTRGQQVTLSCSPISGHRSVSWYQQTPGQGLQFLFEYFSETQRNKGNFPGRFSGRQFSNSRSEMNVSTLELGDSALYLCASSLQGAGAFFGQGTRLTVV.

The rearrangement uses TRBV11-2 and TRBJ2-1; D unclear. CDR3 length: 15 residues. V was pared by 5 bases and J by 4 bases, with 15 bases between. Germline values: CDR1 SGHAT, CDR2 FQNNGV. This CDR3 is CASSPRTVTYNEQFF. In DNA form, the CDR3 reads TGTGCCAGCAGCCCCCGGACGGTGACTTACAATGAGCAGTTCTTC.

V usage is TRBV11-2 and J usage is TRBJ2-7; 7 bases fit TRBD1. The trim removed 5 bases at V and 0 bases at J, leaving 7 bases unmatched. In germline, CDR1 is SGHAT, CDR2 FQNNGV. The CDR3 is made up of 15 amino acids. The CDR3 DNA reads as TGTGCCAGCAGCCTGAGACAGGGAAGCTCCTACGAGCAGTACTTC. It translates to CASSLRQGSSYEQYF.

This sequence joins TRBV11-2 and TRBJ2-7; TRBD2 is a possible D gene (5 bases). CDR1 and CDR2 from the germline V gene are SGHAT and FQNNGV. This CDR3 comprises 14 residues. With 2 bases removed from V and 5 bases from J, the gap between germline ends came to 13 bases. The chain's CDR3 is CASSLYLGVDEQYF. The CDR3, as DNA: TGTGCCAGCAGCTTATATCTGGGAGTGGACGAGCAGTACTTC.

This chain uses TRBV4-1 with TRBJ1-5; TRBD1 aligns across 7 bases. V was pared by 1 base and J by 7 bases, with 7 bases of the junction left unmatched. This CDR3 region has 15 residues. From germline, CDR1 is MGHRA and CDR2 YSYEKL. CDR3 sequence reads: CASSQGQGNGQPQHF. CDR3 bases: TGCGCCAGCAGCCAAGGACAGGGAAACGGGCAGCCCCAGCATTTT.

V is TRBV18 and J is TRBJ1-1; D gene uncertain. CDR1 KGHSH and CDR2 LQKENI come from the germline V gene. The V gene lost 5 bases and the J gene lost 0 bases, with 7 bases spanning the gap. The CDR3 consists of 13 residues. CDR3 DNA sequence: TGTGCCAGCTCAAGGACCCTGAACACTGAAGCTTTCTTT. The encoded protein is CASSRTLNTEAFF.

The rearrangement links TRBV5-4 to TRBJ2-7, with a weak D call TRBD2 (5 bases). CDR1 and CDR2 (germline): SGHNT, YYREEE (reference sequence). V was shortened by 4 bases and J by 3 bases, with 14 bases between the two germline ends. The CDR3 has 14 residues. CDR3 sequence (DNA): TGTGCCAGCAGCCATCTAGCTTCGGGCTACGAGCAGTACTTC. This sequence encodes CASSHLASGYEQYF. The full variable domain, its missing parts supplied by reference TRBV5-4 and TRBJ2-7, is ETGVTQSPTHLIKTRGQQVTLRCSSQSGHNTVSWYQQALGQGPQFIFQYYREEENGRGNFPPRFSGLQFPNYSSELNVNALELDDSALYLCASSHLASGYEQYFGPGTRLTVT.

This clone was counted a few times. The same CDR3 arises from other DNA sequences in this sample as well. This rearrangement joins TRBV11-2 to TRBJ1-2, with 8 bases aligning to TRBD1. The V gene's germline CDR1 is SGHAT and CDR2 FQNNGV. V gave up 3 bases and J gave up 3 bases; unmatched junction bases: 3. This CDR3 is 14 amino acids long. CDR3 nucleotide sequence: TGTGCCAGCAGCTTGGGGGGACAGGACTATGGCTACACCTTC. This translates into CASSLGGQDYGYTF.

Turning to this clone: An end of the junction differs from the germline gene, which may be a read error. J is TRBJ1-1 and V is TRBV30; D is undetermined. The CDR3 spans 13 residues. In germline, CDR1 is GTSNPN, CDR2 SVGIG (reference sequence). The CDR3 DNA is TGTGTCTGGAGGGTTTTCCAGAACACTGAAGCTTTCTTT. Its protein product is CVWRVFQNTEAFF.

The sample holds many counts of this clone. The chain is built from TRBV15 and TRBJ2-7, with D perhaps matching TRBD2 (5 bases). Germline V lookup: CDR1 LNHNV, CDR2 YYDKDF (reference sequence). The CDR3 is 15 residues long. Trimming cost V 5 bases and J 4 bases, with 18 bases left between them. Here the CDR3 DNA reads TGTGCCACCAGCCCCGGGTGGCCGGGGAAGTACGAGCAGTACTTC. Protein: CATSPGWPGKYEQYF. Supplemented by reference TRBV15 and TRBJ2-7, the full variable domain reads DAMVIQNPRYQVTQFGKPVTLSCSQTLNHNVMYWYQQKSSQAPKLLFHYYDKDFNNEADTPDNFQSRRPNTSFCFLDIRSPGLGDTAMYLCATSPGWPGKYEQYFGPGTRLTVT.

This clone has a count of ten or more. The chain's CDR3 is CASSLVTGHQPQHF. The CDR3 region has the DNA TGTGCCAGCAGTTTAGTGACAGGACATCAGCCCCAGCATTTT. The chain has TRBV28 and TRBJ1-5; a possible D gene is TRBD1 (6 bases). Trimming cost V 2 bases and J 5 bases, with 10 bases left between them. The CDR3 totals 14 residues. Germline V CDR1 and CDR2: MDHEN, SYDVKM.

J is TRBJ2-3 and V is TRBV9, with 9 bases fitting TRBD2. This CDR3 has 15 residues. With V trimmed by 0 bases and J by 7 bases, 6 bases remained unmatched. Germline V gives CDR1 SGDLS, CDR2 YYNGEE. The CDR3 sequence: CASSVAGTSWYTQYF. The CDR3 region has the DNA TGTGCCAGCAGCGTAGCGGGGACTAGCTGGTATACGCAGTATTTT.